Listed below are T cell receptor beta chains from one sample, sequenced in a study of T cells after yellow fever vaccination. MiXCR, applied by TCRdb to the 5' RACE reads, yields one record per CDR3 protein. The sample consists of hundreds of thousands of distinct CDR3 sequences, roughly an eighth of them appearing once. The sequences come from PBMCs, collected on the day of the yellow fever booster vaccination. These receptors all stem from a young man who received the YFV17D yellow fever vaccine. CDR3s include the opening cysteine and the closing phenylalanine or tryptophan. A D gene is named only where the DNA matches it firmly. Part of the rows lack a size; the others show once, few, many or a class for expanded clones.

CDR3 protein: CASSLGWDRNTEAFF
CDR3 DNA: TGTGCCAGCAGCTTAGGGTGGGACAGGAACACTGAAGCTTTCTTT
J gene: TRBJ1-1
clone size: -
V gene: TRBV7-9
D gene: TRBD1

CDR3 protein: CASSVAGTRQETQYF
CDR3 DNA: TGTGCCAGCAGCGTAGCTGGGACCCGACAAGAGACCCAGTACTTC
J gene: TRBJ2-5
clone size: -
V gene: TRBV9
D gene: -

CDR3 protein: CASSLIGPYNEQFF
CDR3 DNA: TGTGCCAGCAGTTTGATCGGACCTTACAATGAGCAGTTCTTC
J gene: TRBJ2-1
clone size: many
V gene: TRBV27
D gene: -

CDR3 protein: CASRSSRTVNQPQHF
CDR3 DNA: TGTGCCAGCAGATCCTCCCGGACGGTTAATCAGCCCCAGCATTTT
J gene: TRBJ1-5
clone size: -
V gene: TRBV27
D gene: -

CDR3 protein: CASSLVTDYGYTF
CDR3 DNA: TGTGCCAGCAGCTTAGTAACGGACTATGGCTACACCTTC
J gene: TRBJ1-2
clone size: -
V gene: TRBV7-2
D gene: -

CDR3 protein: CASSQTGGGTPYEQYF
CDR3 DNA: TGTGCCAGCAGTCAAACAGGAGGGGGAACCCCCTACGAGCAGTACTTC
J gene: TRBJ2-7
clone size: -
V gene: TRBV7-8
D gene: -

CDR3 protein: CASSLRERDTQYF
CDR3 DNA: TGTGCCAGCAGCCTAAGGGAGCGAGATACGCAGTATTTT
J gene: TRBJ2-3
clone size: -
V gene: TRBV7-6
D gene: -

CDR3 protein: CASSPLVVDNYGYTF
CDR3 DNA: TGTGCCAGCAGTCCACTCGTCGTCGATAACTATGGCTACACCTTC
J gene: TRBJ1-2
clone size: -
V gene: TRBV7-2
D gene: -

CDR3 protein: CASSSSSGLAGVHEQFF
CDR3 DNA: TGTGCCAGCAGTTCTTCCTCTGGGCTAGCGGGAGTCCATGAGCAGTTCTTC
J gene: TRBJ2-1
clone size: many
V gene: TRBV12-3/TRBV12-4
D gene: TRBD2

CDR3 protein: CATSDSGAGETDTQYF
CDR3 DNA: TGTGCCACCAGTGATTCCGGCGCGGGAGAGACAGATACGCAGTATTTT
J gene: TRBJ2-3
clone size: many
V gene: TRBV24-1
D gene: TRBD2

CDR3 protein: CASSKGGLANTQYF
CDR3 DNA: TGTGCCAGCAGCAAAGGGGGACTAGCGAATACGCAGTATTTT
J gene: TRBJ2-3
clone size: -
V gene: TRBV7-3
D gene: TRBD2

CDR3 protein: CASSLEIAGYNEQFF
CDR3 DNA: TGTGCCAGCAGCTTAGAAATAGCGGGCTACAATGAGCAGTTCTTC
J gene: TRBJ2-1
clone size: few
V gene: TRBV7-2
D gene: TRBD2

CDR3 protein: CASSFSGVGRNSPLHF
CDR3 DNA: TGTGCCAGCAGTTTCTCGGGGGTAGGTCGGAATTCACCCCTCCACTTT
J gene: TRBJ1-6
clone size: -
V gene: TRBV27
D gene: -

CDR3 protein: CAWSVQTLGTQYF
CDR3 DNA: TGTGCCTGGAGTGTACAAACCTTGGGTACGCAGTATTTT
J gene: TRBJ2-3
clone size: -
V gene: TRBV30
D gene: -

CDR3 protein: CASSWAWGKDSPLHF
CDR3 DNA: TGTGCCAGCAGCTGGGCTTGGGGGAAGGATTCACCCCTCCACTTT
J gene: TRBJ1-6
clone size: -
V gene: TRBV7-2
D gene: -

CDR3 protein: CASSQSRAGETQYF
CDR3 DNA: TGCGCCAGCAGCCAGTCCAGGGCAGGGGAGACCCAGTACTTC
J gene: TRBJ2-5
clone size: many
V gene: TRBV4-3
D gene: -

CDR3 protein: CASTYSGQGYDEQYF
CDR3 DNA: TGTGCCAGCACCTACTCGGGACAGGGATACGACGAGCAGTACTTC
J gene: TRBJ2-7
clone size: -
V gene: TRBV6-5
D gene: TRBD1

CDR3 protein: CATSIQGLETQYF
CDR3 DNA: TGTGCCACCAGCATACAGGGGCTAGAGACCCAGTACTTC
J gene: TRBJ2-5
clone size: few
V gene: TRBV15
D gene: TRBD1

CDR3 protein: CASSPLTGPQETQYF
CDR3 DNA: TGTGCCAGCAGCCCCCTGACAGGGCCCCAAGAGACCCAGTACTTC
J gene: TRBJ2-5
clone size: -
V gene: TRBV3-1
D gene: TRBD1

CDR3 protein: CASSSIQSSGRYNEQFF
CDR3 DNA: TGTGCCAGCAGTTCAATCCAATCTAGCGGGAGATACAATGAGCAGTTCTTC
J gene: TRBJ2-1
clone size: -
V gene: TRBV12-3/TRBV12-4
D gene: TRBD2

CDR3 protein: CASSPAGTDYEQYF
CDR3 DNA: TGCGCCAGCAGCCCGGCCGGGACAGACTACGAGCAGTACTTC
J gene: TRBJ2-7
clone size: few
V gene: TRBV5-1
D gene: TRBD1

CDR3 protein: CASSPGTPIGETQYF
CDR3 DNA: TGTGCCAGCAGCCCCGGGACTCCCATCGGAGAGACCCAGTACTTC
J gene: TRBJ2-5
clone size: -
V gene: TRBV7-9
D gene: -

CDR3 protein: CASSRQGASGANVLTF
CDR3 DNA: TGTGCCAGCAGCAGACAGGGGGCCTCTGGGGCCAACGTCCTGACTTTC
J gene: TRBJ2-6
clone size: -
V gene: TRBV27
D gene: TRBD1

CDR3 protein: CASSGSGQTTDTQYF
CDR3 DNA: TGCGCCAGCAGCGGGTCGGGACAGACCACAGATACGCAGTATTTT
J gene: TRBJ2-3
clone size: -
V gene: TRBV5-1
D gene: TRBD1

CDR3 protein: CATSFMTGLTEAFF
CDR3 DNA: TGTGCCACCAGCTTTATGACAGGGCTCACTGAAGCTTTCTTT
J gene: TRBJ1-1
clone size: -
V gene: TRBV15
D gene: TRBD1

CDR3 protein: CASSSRDKQFF
CDR3 DNA: TGTGCCAGCAGCTCGCGGGATAAGCAGTTCTTC
J gene: TRBJ2-1
clone size: -
V gene: TRBV7-9
D gene: -

CDR3 protein: CASTRTVASYEQYF
CDR3 DNA: TGTGCCAGCACCCGGACAGTTGCCTCCTACGAGCAGTACTTC
J gene: TRBJ2-7
clone size: -
V gene: TRBV2
D gene: -

CDR3 protein: CSAAGGRQETQYF
CDR3 DNA: TGCAGTGCTGCGGGAGGCCGACAAGAGACCCAGTACTTC
J gene: TRBJ2-5
clone size: -
V gene: TRBV20-1
D gene: TRBD2

CDR3 protein: CASTPGGRGKTSSTDTQYF
CDR3 DNA: TGTGCCAGCACTCCGGGCGGGCGCGGGAAAACCTCTAGCACAGATACGCAGTATTTT
J gene: TRBJ2-3
clone size: -
V gene: TRBV11-2
D gene: -

CDR3 protein: CSARGWGGPGETQYF
CDR3 DNA: TGCAGTGCTAGAGGGTGGGGAGGGCCTGGGGAGACCCAGTACTTC
J gene: TRBJ2-5
clone size: -
V gene: TRBV20-1
D gene: TRBD2

CDR3 protein: CASSYGRTSDTQYF
CDR3 DNA: TGTGCCAGCAGTTATGGACGGACTTCGGATACGCAGTATTTT
J gene: TRBJ2-3
clone size: -
V gene: TRBV6-5
D gene: -

CDR3 protein: CASSDPGVGELFF
CDR3 DNA: TGTGCCAGCAGTGACCCCGGTGTCGGGGAGCTGTTTTTT
J gene: TRBJ2-2
clone size: -
V gene: TRBV2
D gene: -

CDR3 protein: CASSQDLGKGDTQYF
CDR3 DNA: TGCGCCAGCAGCCAAGATCTTGGGAAGGGAGATACGCAGTATTTT
J gene: TRBJ2-3
clone size: few
V gene: TRBV4-3
D gene: -

CDR3 protein: CASSIKSGNNEQFF
CDR3 DNA: TGTGCCAGTAGTATTAAGAGCGGGAACAATGAGCAGTTCTTC
J gene: TRBJ2-1
clone size: few
V gene: TRBV19
D gene: TRBD2

CDR3 protein: CSVLFGTDTQYF
CDR3 DNA: TGCAGCGTACTCTTTGGCACAGATACGCAGTATTTT
J gene: TRBJ2-3
clone size: many
V gene: TRBV29-1
D gene: -

CDR3 protein: CASSPPGHIPAGYTF
CDR3 DNA: TGTGCCAGCAGCCCACCGGGACACATTCCTGCTGGCTACACCTTC
J gene: TRBJ1-2
clone size: few
V gene: TRBV6-1
D gene: -

CDR3 protein: CASSYDGYGYTF
CDR3 DNA: TGTGCCAGCAGCTACGATGGCTATGGCTACACCTTC
J gene: TRBJ1-2
clone size: -
V gene: TRBV7-6
D gene: -